The 30 T cell receptor beta chains below were found in one sample sequenced in a study of a mutant IDH1 vaccine in newly diagnosed glioma. Specified time point: week 23, last vaccination. Each dose delivered 300 ug of mutant IDH1 20-mer peptide subcutaneously with imiquimod. Their antigens are not known. The table came from immunoSEQ multiplex PCR; TCRdb's copy has only in-frame clones and leaves some out. Of approximately 81,000 clones listed, 70% to 90% were seen once; the top ten hold 2.2%. The specimen comprised PBMCs, sampled from a glioma patient whose treatment included an IDH1 peptide vaccine. The receptors were gathered from a man younger than 40 with glioma. Some clones in this sample may be carry-over from other donors' samples.

The CDR3 spells CASSFLAGGQNEQFF. CDR3 coding DNA: TGTGCCAGCAGTTTTCTAGCGGGGGGGCAAAATGAGCAGTTCTTC. This chain uses TRBV27 with TRBJ2-1; 12 nucleotides line up with TRBD2. Trimming cost V 3 bases and J 7 bases; bases outside gene matches: 4. CDR3 length: 15 amino acids. Germline assignment: CDR1 MNHEY and CDR2 SMNVEV (reference sequence).

CDR3 bases: TGCGCCAGCAGTCAGGCCCACCGCGACACTGAAGCTTTCTTT. The encoded protein is CASSQAHRDTEAFF. The rearrangement links TRBV5-1 to TRBJ1-1; D not resolved. Trimming removed 5 bases from V and 3 bases from J, with 14 bases in between. There are 14 residues in the CDR3. Germline V gene lookup returns CDR1 SGHRS and CDR2 YFSETQ.

J is TRBJ1-1 and V is TRBV9; 11 bases map to TRBD1. This CDR3 comprises 15 residues. Germline V lookup: CDR1 SGDLS, CDR2 YYNGEE. The V and J ends lost 4 bases and 4 bases, in that order; junction bases with no gene match: 6. DNA for the CDR3: TGTGCCAGCAGCCTCGGGACAGGGGGTGGCACTGAAGCTTTCTTT. Its protein product is CASSLGTGGGTEAFF.

V is TRBV7-6 and J is TRBJ2-5; D not resolved. The CDR3 length is 13 residues. V dropped 2 bases and J dropped 3 bases, with 7 bases sitting between them. CDR1 SGHVS and CDR2 FNYEAQ come from the germline V gene. CDR3 nucleotide sequence: TGTGCCAGCAGCTTAAGATTAGAAGAGACCCAGTACTTC. This sequence encodes CASSLRLEETQYF. The full variable domain, completed using reference TRBV7-6 and TRBJ2-5, is GAGVSQSPRYKVTKRGQDVALRCDPISGHVSLYWYRQALGQGPEFLTYFNYEAQQDKSGLPNDRFSAERPEGSISTLTIQRTEQRDSAMYRCASSLRLEETQYFGPGTRLLVL.

The chain is built from TRBV4-1 and TRBJ2-7, with 7 bases lining up with TRBD2. Germline V gene lookup returns CDR1 MGHRA and CDR2 YSYEKL. The J segment lost 3 bases and the V segment lost 0 bases, leaving 8 bases of the junction unmatched. The CDR3 spans 16 residues. The DNA of the CDR3 is TGCGCCAGCAGCCAAGACAGGCGCGGGGGAAGCTACGAGCAGTACTTC. Its protein product is CASSQDRRGGSYEQYF.

The chain joins TRBV6-5 to TRBJ2-2, with a possible D match to TRBD2 (6 bases). The germline V and J ends were trimmed by 0 bases and 6 bases, with 8 bases remaining between them. There are 14 residues in the CDR3. Looked up from germline, CDR1 is MNHEY and CDR2 is SVGAGI. The CDR3 DNA is TGTGCCAGCAGTTACTCGGAGGGTCCCGGGGAGCTGTTTTTT. This encodes CASSYSEGPGELFF.

The chain combines TRBV5-6 with TRBJ1-4; 8 bases line up with TRBD1. V dropped 2 bases and J dropped 1; count of bases not matched to a gene: 4. Germline-derived CDR1 and CDR2 are SGHDT and YYEEEE. The CDR3 covers 16 residues. The CDR3 protein is CASSFLTGGTNEKLFF. CDR3 sequence (DNA): TGTGCCAGCAGCTTCCTAACAGGGGGAACTAATGAAAAACTGTTTTTT. Using reference TRBV5-6 and TRBJ1-4 for the parts outside the CDR3, the full variable domain is DAGVTQSPTHLIKTRGQQVTLRCSPKSGHDTVSWYQQALGQGPQFIFQYYEEEERQRGNFPDRFSGHQFPNYSSELNVNALLLGDSALYLCASSFLTGGTNEKLFFGSGTQLSVL.

The table lists this clone with a count of one. The rearrangement joins TRBV2 to TRBJ1-2; no clear D gene. The CDR3 has 13 amino acids. V gave up 4 bases and J gave up 0 bases, with 6 bases separating them. Germline V gene data show CDR1 as SNHLY and CDR2 as FYNNEI. The chain's CDR3 is CASSGVANYGYTF. CDR3 in DNA: TGTGCCAGCAGTGGCGTGGCTAACTATGGCTACACCTTC.

The gene calls are TRBV6-1 and TRBJ1-1; D remains ambiguous. The length of the CDR3 is 13 residues. Germline V gives CDR1 MNHNS, CDR2 SASEGT. V was trimmed by 8 bases and J by 3 bases, leaving 13 bases between them. Here the CDR3 reads CASPRPVDTEAFF. The DNA of the CDR3 is TGTGCCAGCCCCCGTCCGGTGGACACTGAAGCTTTCTTT.

The chain couples TRBV4-1 to TRBJ1-3; TRBD1 aligns across 9 bases. The CDR3 has 15 residues. Germline assignment: CDR1 MGHRA and CDR2 YSYEKL. The J segment lost 10 bases and the V segment lost 2 bases, leaving 9 bases of the junction unmatched. The CDR3 loop is CASSQILGTGWTIYF. In DNA, the CDR3 is TGCGCCAGCAGCCAAATCTTAGGGACAGGGTGGACCATATATTTT.

The chain employs TRBV18 and TRBJ2-1; D might be TRBD2 (6 bases). Per germline, CDR1 KGHSH and CDR2 LQKENI. The CDR3 length is 14 residues. Between the trimmed V and J ends, which lost 2 bases and 7 bases, there was a span of 12 bases. The CDR3 loop is CASSPGTFWNEQFF. CDR3 bases: TGTGCCAGCTCACCAGGGACTTTCTGGAATGAGCAGTTCTTC. Full variable domain (missing parts from reference TRBV18 and TRBJ2-1): NAGVMQNPRHLVRRRGQEARLRCSPMKGHSHVYWYRQLPEEGLKFMVYLQKENIIDESGMPKERFSAEFPKEGPSILRIQQVVRGDSAAYFCASSPGTFWNEQFFGPGTRLTVL.

V gene TRBV19 combines with J gene TRBJ1-5; TRBD1 aligns across 8 bases. Trimming removed 5 bases from V and 0 bases from J; junction bases left unmatched: 3. CDR1 is LNHDA and CDR2 is SQIVND in the germline V gene (reference sequence). The CDR3 runs to 15 residues. The chain's CDR3 is CASSLDRDSNQPQHF. The CDR3 bases are TGTGCCAGTAGTTTGGACAGGGATAGCAATCAGCCCCAGCATTTT.

This chain joins TRBV6-1 and TRBJ2-7; no reliable D call. This CDR3 has 11 amino acids. Germline CDR1 reads MNHNS; CDR2 reads SASEGT. V was cut by 0 bases and J by 3 bases, with 0 bases left in between. In DNA, the CDR3 is TGTGCCAGCAGTGAAGCCTACGAGCAGTACTTC. This gives the protein CASSEAYEQYF.

This rearrangement joins TRBV21-1 to TRBJ2-3. TRBV21-1 is a known pseudogene. The CDR3 length is 14 residues. For the CDR3, the DNA is TGTGCCACCCATCCGGCGCGACGCACAGATACGCAGTATTTT. Translated: CATHPARRTDTQYF.

The rearrangement joins TRBV19 to TRBJ1-5; no firm D call. CDR1 is LNHDA and CDR2 is SQIVND in the germline V gene (reference sequence). Trimming stripped 1 base from V and 7 bases from J, with 8 bases between. CDR3 length: 13 amino acids. Here the CDR3 DNA reads TGTGCCAGTAGTATAGGCCGGGGACAGCCCCAGCATTTT. Its translation is CASSIGRGQPQHF.

The chain employs TRBV7-2 and TRBJ2-7; TRBD2 matches at 13 bases. CDR3 length: 15 amino acids. J lost 1 base, V lost 6 bases, and 3 bases had no gene match. The germline CDR1 and CDR2 sequences are SGHTA and FQGNSA. CDR3 coding DNA: TGTGCCAGCAGACGGACTAGCGGGGGTTCCTACGAGCAGTACTTC. Encoded protein: CASRRTSGGSYEQYF.

This clone was recorded a few times. The chain combines TRBV7-9 with TRBJ1-6, with a possible D match to TRBD1 (5 bases). The germline gives CDR1 SEHNR, CDR2 FQNEAQ (reference sequence). The CDR3 loop spans 14 amino acids. V lost 5 bases and J 7 bases, leaving 12 bases between the germline ends. The CDR3 nucleotides are TGTGCCAGCAGCGCCGGGGGAATCAATTCACCCCTCCACTTT. Translation: CASSAGGINSPLHF.

V usage is TRBV14 and J usage is TRBJ2-6; no definite D call. Germline CDR1 reads SGHDN; CDR2 reads FVKESK. The CDR3 length is 15 residues. V lost 4 bases and J lost 0, with 7 bases in between. CDR3: CASSPSFSGANVLTF. In DNA form, the CDR3 reads TGTGCCAGCAGCCCAAGTTTCTCTGGGGCCAACGTCCTGACTTTC.

V usage is TRBV28 and J usage is TRBJ2-1; D not certain. CDR1 MDHEN and CDR2 SYDVKM come from the germline V gene. Trimming cost V 5 bases and J 7 bases, with 12 bases left between them. The CDR3 totals 13 residues. The DNA of the CDR3 is TGTGCCAGCAGTCGTAGCAGTAGGAATGAGCAGTTCTTC. This translates into CASSRSSRNEQFF. Full variable domain (rest looked up from reference TRBV28 and TRBJ2-1): DVKVTQSSRYLVKRTGEKVFLECVQDMDHENMFWYRQDPGLGLRLIYFSYDVKMKEKGDIPEGYSVSREKKERFSLILESASTNQTSMYLCASSRSSRNEQFFGPGTRLTVL.

The chain employs TRBV20-1 and TRBJ2-3, with no clear D. The CDR3 covers 11 residues. Germline CDR1 and CDR2: DFQATT and SNEGSKA (reference sequence). Here the CDR3 DNA reads TGCAGGGTCAAGGGCAAAGATACGCAGTATTTT. It translates to CRVKGKDTQYF.

The chain is built from TRBV7-2 and TRBJ2-7, with TRBD1 identical over 8 bases. Germline CDR1 reads SGHTA; CDR2 reads FQGNSA. The trim removed 1 base at V and 0 bases at J, leaving 5 bases unmatched. The CDR3 runs 16 residues. CDR3 DNA: TGTGCCAGCAGCTTAGAGGACAGGGCGTACTCCTACGAGCAGTACTTC. Amino acid sequence: CASSLEDRAYSYEQYF.

This chain links TRBV11-1 with TRBJ1-4; D is unresolved. The CDR3 length is 14 residues. The V gene's germline CDR1 is SGHAT and CDR2 FQDESV (reference sequence). V lost 2 bases to trimming and J lost 8 bases, with 12 bases between them. This chain's CDR3 is CASSLTGGVEKLFF. CDR3 nucleotides: TGTGCCAGCAGCTTAACCGGAGGAGTGGAAAAACTGTTTTTT.

The chain carries TRBV7-9 and TRBJ1-1; 7 bases fit TRBD1. CDR3 length: 15 residues. Germline-derived CDR1 and CDR2 are SEHNR and FQNEAQ (reference sequence). V was clipped by 4 bases and J by 6 bases; unmatched bases: 11. The chain's CDR3 is CASSSPEQGWPEAFF. DNA for the CDR3: TGTGCCAGCAGCTCCCCGGAACAGGGGTGGCCTGAAGCTTTCTTT.

CDR3 DNA sequence: TGTGCCAGCAGCCAGGGGACTAGCGGGACCACAGATACGCAGTATTTT. Its translation: CASSQGTSGTTDTQYF. J is TRBJ2-3 and V is TRBV4-2; TRBD2 aligns across 13 bases. The CDR3 is 16 amino acids. Germline V gene sequence: CDR1 LGHNA, CDR2 YNFKEQ. The V gene end was trimmed by 3 bases and the J gene end by 2 bases; junction bases not matched to a gene: 2.

V is TRBV7-9 and J is TRBJ2-7; 7 positions agree with TRBD1. CDR3 length: 12 residues. Germline assignment: CDR1 SEHNR and CDR2 FQNEAQ (reference sequence). Germline trimming cut 7 bases from V and 8 bases from J; bases unmatched to any gene: 8. Written as DNA, the CDR3 is TGTGCCAGCACCTTGAAAGGGGGCAAGCAGTACTTC. It codes for CASTLKGGKQYF.

This clone was seen once. The gene calls are TRBV4-1 and TRBJ1-2, with a tentative D call TRBD1 (5 bases). V lost 0 bases to trimming and J lost 3 bases, with 11 bases between them. In germline, CDR1 is MGHRA, CDR2 YSYEKL. The CDR3 covers 15 residues. The CDR3 region has the DNA TGCGCCAGCAGCCAAGAAGGCTCGGGGCACTATGGCTACACCTTC. Translation gives CASSQEGSGHYGYTF.

The chain recombines TRBV19 with TRBJ2-3; a weak D match, TRBD2 (5 bases). This CDR3 has 13 residues. Between the trimmed V and J ends, which lost 7 bases and 1 base, there was a span of 9 bases. Germline V gene lookup returns CDR1 LNHDA and CDR2 SQIVND (reference sequence). The CDR3 reads CASISDGTDTQYF. The CDR3 DNA is TGTGCCAGTATTAGCGATGGCACAGATACGCAGTATTTT. The whole variable domain, filled in from reference TRBV19 and TRBJ2-3, reads DGGITQSPKYLFRKEGQNVTLSCEQNLNHDAMYWYRQDPGQGLRLIYYSQIVNDFQKGDIAEGYSVSREKKESFPLTVTSAQKNPTAFYLCASISDGTDTQYFGPGTRLTVL.

The genes are TRBV6-1 and TRBJ1-6; D ambiguous. Trimming stripped 4 bases from V and 2 bases from J, with 9 bases between. Germline V gene data show CDR1 as MNHNS and CDR2 as SASEGT. This CDR3 has 15 amino acids. The CDR3 nucleotides are TGTGCCAGCAGTGGGGGAGTAACCTATAATTCACCCCTCCACTTT. It translates to CASSGGVTYNSPLHF.

The chain combines TRBV5-1 with TRBJ1-1, with D unclear. CDR1 and CDR2 (germline): SGHRS, YFSETQ. V was cut by 4 bases and J by 1 base, with 17 bases left in between. This CDR3 spans 16 amino acids. In DNA, the CDR3 is TGCGCCAGCAGCGTGGTGGTGGGGATGGGGAACACTGAAGCTTTCTTT. Its protein is CASSVVVGMGNTEAFF. The whole variable domain, remainder taken from reference TRBV5-1 and TRBJ1-1, is KAGVTQTPRYLIKTRGQQVTLSCSPISGHRSVSWYQQTPGQGLQFLFEYFSETQRNKGNFPGRFSGRQFSNSRSEMNVSTLELGDSALYLCASSVVVGMGNTEAFFGQGTRLTVV.

The V gene is TRBV28, the J gene TRBJ1-1, with 7 bases identical to TRBD1. The CDR3 runs 14 residues. The germline CDR1 and CDR2 sequences are MDHEN and SYDVKM. Trimming removed 2 bases from V and 10 bases from J; junction bases left unmatched: 10. CDR3 region: CASSLIGGTAGAFF. For the CDR3, the DNA is TGTGCCAGCAGTTTAATCGGGGGGACAGCAGGAGCTTTCTTT.